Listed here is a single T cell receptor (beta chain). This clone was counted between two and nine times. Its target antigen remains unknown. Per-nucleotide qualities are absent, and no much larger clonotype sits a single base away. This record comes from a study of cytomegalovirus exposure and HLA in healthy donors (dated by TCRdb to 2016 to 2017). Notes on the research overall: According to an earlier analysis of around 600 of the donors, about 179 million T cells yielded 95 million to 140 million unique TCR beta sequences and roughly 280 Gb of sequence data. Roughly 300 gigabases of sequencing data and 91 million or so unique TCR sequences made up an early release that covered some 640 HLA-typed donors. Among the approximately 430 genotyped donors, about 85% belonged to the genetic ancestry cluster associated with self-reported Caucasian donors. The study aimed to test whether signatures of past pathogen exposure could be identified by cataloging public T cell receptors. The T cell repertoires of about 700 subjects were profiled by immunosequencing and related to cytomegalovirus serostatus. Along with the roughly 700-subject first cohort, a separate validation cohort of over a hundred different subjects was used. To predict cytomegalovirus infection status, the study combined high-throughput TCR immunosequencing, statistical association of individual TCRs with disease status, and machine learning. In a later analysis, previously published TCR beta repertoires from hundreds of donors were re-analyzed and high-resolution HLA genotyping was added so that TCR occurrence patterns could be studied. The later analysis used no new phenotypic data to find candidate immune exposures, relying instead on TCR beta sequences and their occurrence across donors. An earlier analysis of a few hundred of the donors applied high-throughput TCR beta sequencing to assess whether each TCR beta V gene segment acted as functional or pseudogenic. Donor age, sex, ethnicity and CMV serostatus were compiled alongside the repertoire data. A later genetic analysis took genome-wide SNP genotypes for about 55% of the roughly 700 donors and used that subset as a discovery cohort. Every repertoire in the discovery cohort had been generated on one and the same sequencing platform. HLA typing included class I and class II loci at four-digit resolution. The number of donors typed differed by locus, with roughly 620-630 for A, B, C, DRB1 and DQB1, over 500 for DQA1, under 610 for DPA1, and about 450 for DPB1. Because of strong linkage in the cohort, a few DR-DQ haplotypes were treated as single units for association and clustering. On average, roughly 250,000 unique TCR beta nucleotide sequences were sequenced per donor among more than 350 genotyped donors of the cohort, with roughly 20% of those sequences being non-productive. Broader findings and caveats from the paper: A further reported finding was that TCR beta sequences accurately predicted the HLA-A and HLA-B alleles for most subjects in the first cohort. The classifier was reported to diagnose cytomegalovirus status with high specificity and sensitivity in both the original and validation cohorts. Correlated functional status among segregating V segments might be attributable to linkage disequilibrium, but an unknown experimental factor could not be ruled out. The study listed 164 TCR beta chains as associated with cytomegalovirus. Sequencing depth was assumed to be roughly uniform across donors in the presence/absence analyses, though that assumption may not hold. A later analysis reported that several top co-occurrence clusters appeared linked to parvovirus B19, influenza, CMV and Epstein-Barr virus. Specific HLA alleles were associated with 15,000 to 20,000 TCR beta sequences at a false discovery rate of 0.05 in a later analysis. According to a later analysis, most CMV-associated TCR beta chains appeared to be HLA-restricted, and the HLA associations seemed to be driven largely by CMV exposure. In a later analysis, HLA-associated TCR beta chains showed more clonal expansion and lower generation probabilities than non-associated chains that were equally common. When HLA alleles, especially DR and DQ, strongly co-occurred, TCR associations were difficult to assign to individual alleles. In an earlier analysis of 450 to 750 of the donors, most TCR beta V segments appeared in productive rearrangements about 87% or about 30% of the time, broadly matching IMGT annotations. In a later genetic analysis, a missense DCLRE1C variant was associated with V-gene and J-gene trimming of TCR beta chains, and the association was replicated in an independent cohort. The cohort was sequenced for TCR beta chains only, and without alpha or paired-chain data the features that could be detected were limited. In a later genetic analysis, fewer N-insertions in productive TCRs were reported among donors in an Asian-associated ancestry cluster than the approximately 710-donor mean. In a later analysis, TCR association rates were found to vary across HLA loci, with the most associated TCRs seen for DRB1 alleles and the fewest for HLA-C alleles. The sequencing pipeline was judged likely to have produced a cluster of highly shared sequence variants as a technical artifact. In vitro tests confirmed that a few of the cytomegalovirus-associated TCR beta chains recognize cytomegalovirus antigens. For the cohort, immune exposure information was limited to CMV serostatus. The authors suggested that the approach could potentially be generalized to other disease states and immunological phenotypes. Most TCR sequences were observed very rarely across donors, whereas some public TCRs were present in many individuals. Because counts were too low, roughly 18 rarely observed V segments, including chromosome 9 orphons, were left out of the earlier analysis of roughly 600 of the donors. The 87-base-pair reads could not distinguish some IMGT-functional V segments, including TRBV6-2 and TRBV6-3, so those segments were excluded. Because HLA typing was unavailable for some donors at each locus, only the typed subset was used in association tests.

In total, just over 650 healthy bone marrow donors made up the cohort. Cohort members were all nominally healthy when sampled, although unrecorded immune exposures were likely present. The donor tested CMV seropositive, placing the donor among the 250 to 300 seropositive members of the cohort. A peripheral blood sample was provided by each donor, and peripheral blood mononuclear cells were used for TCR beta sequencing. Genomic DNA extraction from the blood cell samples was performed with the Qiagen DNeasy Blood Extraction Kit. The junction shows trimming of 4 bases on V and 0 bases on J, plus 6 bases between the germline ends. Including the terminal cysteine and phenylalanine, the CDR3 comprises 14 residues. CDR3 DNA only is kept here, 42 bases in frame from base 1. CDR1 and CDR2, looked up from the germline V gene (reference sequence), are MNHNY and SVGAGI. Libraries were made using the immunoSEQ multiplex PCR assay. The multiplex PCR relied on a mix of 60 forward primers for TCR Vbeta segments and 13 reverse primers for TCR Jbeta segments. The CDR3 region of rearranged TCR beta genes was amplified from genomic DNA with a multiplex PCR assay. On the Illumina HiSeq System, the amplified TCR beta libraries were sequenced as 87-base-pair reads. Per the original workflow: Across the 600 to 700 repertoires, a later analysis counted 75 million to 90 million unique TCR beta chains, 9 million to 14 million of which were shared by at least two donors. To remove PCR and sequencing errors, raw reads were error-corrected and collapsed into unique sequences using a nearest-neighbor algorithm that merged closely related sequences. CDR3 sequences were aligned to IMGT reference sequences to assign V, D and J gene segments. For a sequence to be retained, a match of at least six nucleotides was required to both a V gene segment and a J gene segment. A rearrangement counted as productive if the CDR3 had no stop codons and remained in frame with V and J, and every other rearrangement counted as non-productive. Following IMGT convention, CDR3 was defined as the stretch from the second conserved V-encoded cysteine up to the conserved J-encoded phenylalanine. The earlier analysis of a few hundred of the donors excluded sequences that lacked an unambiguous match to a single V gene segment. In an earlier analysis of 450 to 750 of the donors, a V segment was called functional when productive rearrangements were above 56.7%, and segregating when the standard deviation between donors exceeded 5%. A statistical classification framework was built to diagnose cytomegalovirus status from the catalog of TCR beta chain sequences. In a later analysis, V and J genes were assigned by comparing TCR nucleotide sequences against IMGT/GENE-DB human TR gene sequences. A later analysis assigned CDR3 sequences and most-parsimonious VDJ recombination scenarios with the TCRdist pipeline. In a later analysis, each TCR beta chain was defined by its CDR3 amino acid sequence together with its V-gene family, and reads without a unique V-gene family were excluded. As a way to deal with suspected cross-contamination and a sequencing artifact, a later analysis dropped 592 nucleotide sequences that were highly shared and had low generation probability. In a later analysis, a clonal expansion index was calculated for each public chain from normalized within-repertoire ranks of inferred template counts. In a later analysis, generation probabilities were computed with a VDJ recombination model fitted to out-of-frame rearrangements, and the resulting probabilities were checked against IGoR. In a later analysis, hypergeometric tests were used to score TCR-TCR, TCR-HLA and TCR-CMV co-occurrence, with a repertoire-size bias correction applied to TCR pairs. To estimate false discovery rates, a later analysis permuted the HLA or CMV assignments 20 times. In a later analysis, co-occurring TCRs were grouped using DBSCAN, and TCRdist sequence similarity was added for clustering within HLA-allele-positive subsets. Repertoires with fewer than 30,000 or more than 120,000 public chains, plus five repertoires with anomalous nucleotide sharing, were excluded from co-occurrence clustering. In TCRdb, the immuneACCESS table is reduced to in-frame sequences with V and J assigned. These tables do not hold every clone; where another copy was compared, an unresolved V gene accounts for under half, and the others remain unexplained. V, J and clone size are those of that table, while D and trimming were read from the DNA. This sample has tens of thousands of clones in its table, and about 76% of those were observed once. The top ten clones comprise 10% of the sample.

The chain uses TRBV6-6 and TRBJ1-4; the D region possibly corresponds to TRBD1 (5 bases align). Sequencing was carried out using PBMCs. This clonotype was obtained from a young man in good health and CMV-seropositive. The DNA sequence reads TGTGCCAGCAGTTTCAGGGCAACTAATGAAAAACTGTTTTTT. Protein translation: CASSFRATNEKLFF.